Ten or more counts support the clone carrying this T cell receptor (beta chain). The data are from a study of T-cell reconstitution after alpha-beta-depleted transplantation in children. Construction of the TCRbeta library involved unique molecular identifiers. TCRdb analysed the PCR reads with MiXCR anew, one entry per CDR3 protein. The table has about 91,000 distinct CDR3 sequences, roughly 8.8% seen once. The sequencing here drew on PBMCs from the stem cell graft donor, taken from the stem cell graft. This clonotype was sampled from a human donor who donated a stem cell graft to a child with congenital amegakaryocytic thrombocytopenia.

CDR3 nucleotides: TGTGCCAGCAGCTCAACCGGGACTTCCCGCACAGATACGCAGTATTTT. The encoded protein is CASSSTGTSRTDTQYF. The chain uses TRBV5-6 and TRBJ2-3; a weak D match, TRBD2 (6 bases). The CDR3 spans 16 residues. Between the trimmed V and J ends, which lost 3 bases and 1 base, there was a span of 15 bases. CDR1 and CDR2 (germline): SGHDT, YYEEEE.